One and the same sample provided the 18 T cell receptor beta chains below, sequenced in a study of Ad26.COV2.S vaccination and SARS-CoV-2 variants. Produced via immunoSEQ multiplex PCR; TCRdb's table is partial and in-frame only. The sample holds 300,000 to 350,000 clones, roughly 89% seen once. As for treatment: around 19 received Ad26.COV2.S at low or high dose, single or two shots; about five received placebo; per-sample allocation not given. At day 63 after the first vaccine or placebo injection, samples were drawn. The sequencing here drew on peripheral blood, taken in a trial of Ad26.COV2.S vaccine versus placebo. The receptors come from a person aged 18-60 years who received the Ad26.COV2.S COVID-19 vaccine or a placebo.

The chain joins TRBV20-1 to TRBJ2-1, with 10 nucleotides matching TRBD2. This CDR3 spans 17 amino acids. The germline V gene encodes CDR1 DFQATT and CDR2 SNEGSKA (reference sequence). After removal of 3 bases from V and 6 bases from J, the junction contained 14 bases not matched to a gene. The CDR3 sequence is CSASKGLSSGSGNEQFF. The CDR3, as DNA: TGCAGTGCTAGTAAGGGACTCTCTAGCGGGAGTGGCAATGAGCAGTTCTTC.

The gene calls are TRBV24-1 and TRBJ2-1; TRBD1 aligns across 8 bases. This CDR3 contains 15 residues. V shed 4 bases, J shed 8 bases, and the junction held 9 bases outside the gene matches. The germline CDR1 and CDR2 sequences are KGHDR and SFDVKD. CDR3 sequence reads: CATSETGAPRDEQFF. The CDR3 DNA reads TGTGCCACCAGTGAGACAGGGGCGCCCAGGGATGAGCAGTTCTTC.

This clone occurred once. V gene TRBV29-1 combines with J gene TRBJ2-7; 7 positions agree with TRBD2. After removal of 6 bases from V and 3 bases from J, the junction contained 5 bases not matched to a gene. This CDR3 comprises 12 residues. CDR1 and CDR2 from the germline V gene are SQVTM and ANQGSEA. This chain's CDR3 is CSVVLAGYEQYF. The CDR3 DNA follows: TGCAGCGTGGTATTAGCGGGCTACGAGCAGTACTTC.

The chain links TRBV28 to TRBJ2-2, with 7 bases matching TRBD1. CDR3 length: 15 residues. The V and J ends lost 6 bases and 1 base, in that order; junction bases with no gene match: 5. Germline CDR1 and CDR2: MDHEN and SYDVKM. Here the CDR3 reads CASRGGGGNTGELFF. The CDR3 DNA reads TGTGCCAGCAGAGGGGGCGGAGGGAACACCGGGGAGCTGTTTTTT.

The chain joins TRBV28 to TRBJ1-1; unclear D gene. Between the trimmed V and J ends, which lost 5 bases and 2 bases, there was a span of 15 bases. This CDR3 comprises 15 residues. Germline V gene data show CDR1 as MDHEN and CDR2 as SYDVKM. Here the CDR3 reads CASSKGGTGNTEAFF. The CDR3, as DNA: TGTGCCAGCAGTAAGGGAGGAACCGGCAACACTGAAGCTTTCTTT.

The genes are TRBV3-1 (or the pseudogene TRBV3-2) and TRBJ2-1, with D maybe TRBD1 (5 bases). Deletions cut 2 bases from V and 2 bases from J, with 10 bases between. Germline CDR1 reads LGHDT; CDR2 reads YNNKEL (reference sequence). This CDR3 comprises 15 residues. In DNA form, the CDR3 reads TGTGCCAGCAGCCAAATGGCAGGGACCTACAATGAGCAGTTCTTC. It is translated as CASSQMAGTYNEQFF.

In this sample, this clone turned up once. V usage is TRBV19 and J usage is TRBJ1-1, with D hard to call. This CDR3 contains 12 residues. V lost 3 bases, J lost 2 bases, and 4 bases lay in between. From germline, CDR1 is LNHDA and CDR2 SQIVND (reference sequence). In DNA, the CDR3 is TGTGCCAGTAGTATTTCTAACACTGAAGCTTTCTTT. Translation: CASSISNTEAFF.

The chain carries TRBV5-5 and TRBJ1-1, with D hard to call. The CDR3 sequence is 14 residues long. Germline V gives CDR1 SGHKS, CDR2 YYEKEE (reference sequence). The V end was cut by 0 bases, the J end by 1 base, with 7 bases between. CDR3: CASSLGTENTEAFF. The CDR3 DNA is TGTGCCAGCAGCTTGGGGACCGAGAACACTGAAGCTTTCTTT.

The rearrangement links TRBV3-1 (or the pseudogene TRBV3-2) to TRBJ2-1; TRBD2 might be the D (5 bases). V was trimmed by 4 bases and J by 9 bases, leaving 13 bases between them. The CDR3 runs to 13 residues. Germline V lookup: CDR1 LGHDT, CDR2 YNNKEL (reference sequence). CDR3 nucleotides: TGTGCCAGCAGCCTAACAAGCGAGGGTGAGCAGTTCTTC. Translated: CASSLTSEGEQFF.

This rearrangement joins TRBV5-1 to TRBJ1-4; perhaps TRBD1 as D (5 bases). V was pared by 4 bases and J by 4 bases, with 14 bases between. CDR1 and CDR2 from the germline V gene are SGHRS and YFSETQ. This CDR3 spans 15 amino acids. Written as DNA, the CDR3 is TGCGCCAGCAGCCCCGGGTGGGGACTTAATGAAAAACTGTTTTTT. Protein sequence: CASSPGWGLNEKLFF.

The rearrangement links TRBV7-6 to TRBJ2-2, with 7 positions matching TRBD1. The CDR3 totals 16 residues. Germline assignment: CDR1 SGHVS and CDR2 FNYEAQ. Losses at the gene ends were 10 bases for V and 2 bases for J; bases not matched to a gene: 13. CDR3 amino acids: CATSRPTGYNTGELFF. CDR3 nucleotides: TGTGCCACCAGTCGCCCGACAGGGTATAACACCGGGGAGCTGTTTTTT. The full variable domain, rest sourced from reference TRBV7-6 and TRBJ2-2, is GAGVSQSPRYKVTKRGQDVALRCDPISGHVSLYWYRQALGQGPEFLTYFNYEAQQDKSGLPNDRFSAERPEGSISTLTIQRTEQRDSAMYRCATSRPTGYNTGELFFGEGSRLTVL.

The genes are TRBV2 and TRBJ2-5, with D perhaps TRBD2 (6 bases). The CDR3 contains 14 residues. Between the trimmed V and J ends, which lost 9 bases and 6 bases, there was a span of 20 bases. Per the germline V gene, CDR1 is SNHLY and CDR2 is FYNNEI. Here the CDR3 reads CASSYRESEKTQYF. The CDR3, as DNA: TGTGCCAGTAGTTATCGGGAGTCAGAGAAGACCCAGTACTTC. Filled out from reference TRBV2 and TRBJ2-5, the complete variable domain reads EPEVTQTPSHQVTQMGQEVILRCVPISNHLYFYWYRQILGQKVEFLVSFYNNEISEKSEIFDDQFSVERPDGSNFTLKIRSTKLEDSAMYFCASSYRESEKTQYFGPGTRLLVL.

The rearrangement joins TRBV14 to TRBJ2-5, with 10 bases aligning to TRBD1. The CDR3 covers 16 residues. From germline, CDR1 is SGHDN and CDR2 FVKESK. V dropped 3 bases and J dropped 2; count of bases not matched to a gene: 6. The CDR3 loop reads CASSHYPGQGQETQYF. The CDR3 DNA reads TGTGCCAGCAGCCATTACCCGGGACAGGGGCAAGAGACCCAGTACTTC. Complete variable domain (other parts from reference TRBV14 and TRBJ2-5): EAGVTQFPSHSVIEKGQTVTLRCDPISGHDNLYWYRRVMGKEIKFLLHFVKESKQDESGMPNNRFLAERTGGTYSTLKVQPAELEDSGVYFCASSHYPGQGQETQYFGPGTRLLVL.

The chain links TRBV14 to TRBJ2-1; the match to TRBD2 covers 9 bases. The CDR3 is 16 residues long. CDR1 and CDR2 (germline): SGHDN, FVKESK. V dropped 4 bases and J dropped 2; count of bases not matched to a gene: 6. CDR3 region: CASSRYLAGTYNEQFF. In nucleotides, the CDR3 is TGTGCCAGCAGCCGATATCTAGCGGGGACCTACAATGAGCAGTTCTTC.

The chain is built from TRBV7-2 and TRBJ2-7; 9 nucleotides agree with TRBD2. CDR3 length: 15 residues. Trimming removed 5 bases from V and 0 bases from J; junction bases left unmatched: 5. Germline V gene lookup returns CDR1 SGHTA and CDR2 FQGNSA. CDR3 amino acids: CASSAAGGPSYEQYF. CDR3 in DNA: TGTGCCAGCAGCGCCGCGGGGGGGCCCTCCTACGAGCAGTACTTC. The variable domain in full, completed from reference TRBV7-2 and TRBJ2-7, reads GAGVSQSPSNKVTEKGKDVELRCDPISGHTALYWYRQSLGQGLEFLIYFQGNSAPDKSGLPSDRFSAERTGGSVSTLTIQRTQQEDSAVYLCASSAAGGPSYEQYFGPGTRLTVT.

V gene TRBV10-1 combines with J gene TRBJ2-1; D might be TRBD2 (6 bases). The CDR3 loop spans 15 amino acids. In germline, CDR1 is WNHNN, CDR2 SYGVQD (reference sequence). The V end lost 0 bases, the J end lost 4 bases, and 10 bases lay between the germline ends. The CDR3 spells CASSESYGGYNEQFF. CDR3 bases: TGCGCCAGCAGTGAGTCCTATGGAGGGTACAATGAGCAGTTCTTC.

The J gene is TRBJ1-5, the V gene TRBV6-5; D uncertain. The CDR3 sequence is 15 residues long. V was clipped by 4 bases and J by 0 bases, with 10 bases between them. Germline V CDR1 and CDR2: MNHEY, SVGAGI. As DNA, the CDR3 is TGTGCCAGCAGTTCAGCAGCATATAGCAATCAGCCCCAGCATTTT. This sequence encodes CASSSAAYSNQPQHF.

CDR3 amino acids: CASTDPVDRDRNTIYF. DNA for the CDR3: TGTGCCAGCACCGACCCCGTGGACAGGGACCGAAACACCATATATTTT. This chain connects TRBV28 to TRBJ1-3, with 8 bases lining up with TRBD1. The CDR3 covers 16 residues. J gave up 5 bases and V 7 bases, and 13 bases lay outside the gene matches. The germline V gene encodes CDR1 MDHEN and CDR2 SYDVKM. Complete variable domain (other parts from reference TRBV28 and TRBJ1-3): DVKVTQSSRYLVKRTGEKVFLECVQDMDHENMFWYRQDPGLGLRLIYFSYDVKMKEKGDIPEGYSVSREKKERFSLILESASTNQTSMYLCASTDPVDRDRNTIYFGEGSWLTVV.